A single T cell receptor beta chain is shown here with its context. The antigen remains undetermined. The germline gives CDR1 MGHRA, CDR2 YSYEKL. The CDR3 sequence is 15 residues long. With 2 bases clipped from V and 6 bases from J, the junction kept 6 bases outside the gene matches. This record belongs to a study of T-cell reconstitution after alpha-beta-depleted transplantation in children. Study results and caveats: Expanded graft clones numbering several hundred reportedly gave rise to alpha-beta T cells about two months after transplant. The main origin of T-cell counts and diversity one year after transplant was newly produced T cells.

Construction of the TCRbeta library involved unique molecular identifiers. MiXCR, applied by TCRdb to the PCR reads, yields one record per CDR3 protein. The sample yields hundreds of thousands of distinct CDR3 sequences, about 12% seen once. The specimen was PBMCs, collected before TCRalphabeta/CD19-depleted stem cell transplant. The source of this sequence is a girl aged 2 to 9 with congenital amegakaryocytic thrombocytopenia, due to receive a stem cell transplant. The J gene is TRBJ1-5, the V gene TRBV4-1, with 8 bases aligning to TRBD1. This chain's CDR3 is CASSQMTGDGQPQHF. The DNA of the CDR3 is TGCGCCAGCAGCCAAATGACAGGGGATGGTCAGCCCCAGCATTTT.